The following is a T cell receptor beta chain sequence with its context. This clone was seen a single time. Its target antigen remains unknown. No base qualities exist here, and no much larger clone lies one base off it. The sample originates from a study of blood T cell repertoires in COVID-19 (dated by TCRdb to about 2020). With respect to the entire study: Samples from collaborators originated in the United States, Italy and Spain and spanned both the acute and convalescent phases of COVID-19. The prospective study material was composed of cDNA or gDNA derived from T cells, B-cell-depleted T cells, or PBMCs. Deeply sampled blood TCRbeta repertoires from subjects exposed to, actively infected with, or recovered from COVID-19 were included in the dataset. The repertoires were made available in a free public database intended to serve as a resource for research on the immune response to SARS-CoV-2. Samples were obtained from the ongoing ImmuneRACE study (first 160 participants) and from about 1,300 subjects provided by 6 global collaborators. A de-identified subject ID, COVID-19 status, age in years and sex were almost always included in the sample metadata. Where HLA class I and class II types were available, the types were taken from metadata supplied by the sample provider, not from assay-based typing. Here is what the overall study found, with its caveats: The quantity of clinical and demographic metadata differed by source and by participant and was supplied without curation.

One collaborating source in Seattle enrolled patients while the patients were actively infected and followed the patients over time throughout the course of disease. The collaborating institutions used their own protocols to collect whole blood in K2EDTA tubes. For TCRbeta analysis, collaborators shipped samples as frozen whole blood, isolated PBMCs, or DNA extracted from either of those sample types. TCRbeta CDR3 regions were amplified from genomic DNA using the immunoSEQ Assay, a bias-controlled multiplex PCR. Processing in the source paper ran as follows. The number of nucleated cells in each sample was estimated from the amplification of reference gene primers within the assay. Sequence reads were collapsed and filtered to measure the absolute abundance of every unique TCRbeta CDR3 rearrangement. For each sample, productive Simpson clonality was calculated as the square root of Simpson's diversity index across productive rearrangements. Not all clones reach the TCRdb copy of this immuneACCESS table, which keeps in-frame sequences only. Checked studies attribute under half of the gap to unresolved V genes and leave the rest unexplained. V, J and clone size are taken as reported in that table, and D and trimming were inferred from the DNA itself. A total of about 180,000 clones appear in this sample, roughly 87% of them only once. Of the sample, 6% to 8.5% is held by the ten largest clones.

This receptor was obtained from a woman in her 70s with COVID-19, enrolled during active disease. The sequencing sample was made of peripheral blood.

In nucleotides, the sequence is TGTGCCAGTAGCCCTCAGGGGTTGGAGACCCAGTACTTC. It encodes CASSPQGLETQYF. The V and J segments used are TRBV19 and TRBJ2-5; the D gene is perhaps TRBD1, from 6 matching bases. Counted from cysteine to phenylalanine, this CDR3 has 13 amino acids. Only the CDR3 region is kept as DNA, spanning 39 bases read in frame from base 1. V lost 6 bases and J lost 5 bases; the stretch between them is 13 bases long. The germline V gene (reference sequence) gives CDR1 as LNHDA and CDR2 as SQIVND. When the CDR3 is completed using the reference TRBV19 and TRBJ2-5 genes on either side, the full variable domain is DGGITQSPKYLFRKEGQNVTLSCEQNLNHDAMYWYRQDPGQGLRLIYYSQIVNDFQKGDIAEGYSVSREKKESFPLTVTSAQKNPTAFYLCASSPQGLETQYFGPGTRLLVL.